This entry lists 10 T cell receptor beta chains sequenced from one sample in a study of blood T cell repertoires in COVID-19. Here immunoSEQ multiplex PCR was the method, and the copy in TCRdb shows in-frame clones only, minus some. The sample records under 300,000 clones, less than 90% being singletons. Source material: peripheral blood. The receptors here all came from a woman in her 70s with COVID-19, enrolled during active disease.

The chain has TRBV7-2 and TRBJ1-2; D gene unclear. The V end lost 1 base, the J end lost 2 bases, and 11 bases lay between the germline ends. The CDR3 is 15 amino acids. In germline, CDR1 is SGHTA, CDR2 FQGNSA. CDR3 residues: CASSLVLQINYGYTF. CDR3 nucleotide sequence: TGTGCCAGCAGCTTAGTTTTACAGATCAACTATGGCTACACCTTC.

The chain carries TRBV27 and TRBJ2-1, with D possibly matching TRBD1 (6 bases). This CDR3 has 16 amino acids. In germline, CDR1 is MNHEY, CDR2 SMNVEV (reference sequence). Deletions cut 2 bases from V and 4 bases from J, with 15 bases between. In DNA form, the CDR3 reads TGTGCCAGCAGTTTAAAAGGAACAGGGCTATACAATGAGCAGTTCTTC. This sequence encodes CASSLKGTGLYNEQFF.

The chain combines TRBV27 with TRBJ2-5, with a tentative D call TRBD2 (6 bases). CDR1 MNHEY and CDR2 SMNVEV come from the germline V gene (reference sequence). Trimming shortened V by 6 bases and J by 2 bases, and 13 bases separated the two germline ends. CDR3 length: 14 residues. This CDR3 reads CASRRSGIQETQYF. CDR3 DNA sequence: TGTGCCAGCAGACGTAGCGGAATACAAGAGACCCAGTACTTC.

The chain uses TRBV12-5 and TRBJ2-5; unclear D gene. The CDR3 loop spans 11 amino acids. In germline, CDR1 is LGHNT, CDR2 FRNRAP. Trimming shortened V by 2 bases and J by 4 bases, and 2 bases separated the two germline ends. This CDR3 is CASGLRETQYF. The CDR3 bases are TGTGCTAGTGGTTTGCGAGAGACCCAGTACTTC.

The genes are TRBV28 and TRBJ2-7, with TRBD2 matching over 7 bases. From germline, CDR1 is MDHEN and CDR2 SYDVKM. CDR3 length: 15 amino acids. The ends lost 3 bases at V and 3 bases at J; junction bases unmatched: 8. CDR3 sequence (DNA): TGTGCCAGCAGTTTTGAAGCGGGGAAGGGCTACGAGCAGTACTTC. This sequence encodes CASSFEAGKGYEQYF.

This chain uses TRBV10-3 with TRBJ2-2; 9 nucleotides agree with TRBD1. The ends lost 7 bases at V and 2 bases at J; junction bases unmatched: 5. Germline V gene data show CDR1 as ENHRY and CDR2 as SYGVKD. This CDR3 comprises 15 residues. The CDR3: CAIKGDRDNTGELFF. The DNA of the CDR3 is TGTGCCATCAAGGGGGACAGGGATAACACCGGGGAGCTGTTTTTT.

The chain is built from TRBV18 and TRBJ1-5; tentative D call: TRBD1 (5 bases). Trimming pared 3 bases from V and 4 bases from J, leaving 7 bases between. This CDR3 has 13 residues. The germline V gene has CDR1 KGHSH and CDR2 LQKENI. The CDR3 here is CASSPQGNQPQHF. The CDR3 coding sequence is TGTGCCAGCTCACCGCAGGGTAATCAGCCCCAGCATTTT. Full variable domain (remainder filled in from reference TRBV18 and TRBJ1-5): NAGVMQNPRHLVRRRGQEARLRCSPMKGHSHVYWYRQLPEEGLKFMVYLQKENIIDESGMPKERFSAEFPKEGPSILRIQQVVRGDSAAYFCASSPQGNQPQHFGDGTRLSIL.

This rearrangement joins TRBV7-9 to TRBJ2-2; 9 nucleotides agree with TRBD2. The CDR3 sequence is 14 residues long. Per germline, CDR1 SEHNR and CDR2 FQNEAQ (reference sequence). V lost 4 bases, J lost 5 bases, and 2 bases stayed unmatched. CDR3 protein: CASSSLAGTGELFF. The CDR3 DNA follows: TGTGCCAGCAGCTCTCTAGCGGGGACCGGGGAGCTGTTTTTT. The full variable domain, completed using reference TRBV7-9 and TRBJ2-2, is DTGVSQNPRHKITKRGQNVTFRCDPISEHNRLYWYRQTLGQGPEFLTYFQNEAQLEKSRLLSDRFSAERPKGSFSTLEIQRTEQGDSAMYLCASSSLAGTGELFFGEGSRLTVL.

The V and J genes are TRBV2 and TRBJ2-7, with no clear D. The CDR3 is 16 amino acids. Trimming stripped 3 bases from V and 0 bases from J, with 15 bases between. Per the germline V gene, CDR1 is SNHLY and CDR2 is FYNNEI. CDR3 residues: CASSDMGRKVSYEQYF. The CDR3 region has the DNA TGTGCCAGCAGTGATATGGGCAGGAAGGTCTCCTACGAGCAGTACTTC.

The chain uses TRBV28 and TRBJ2-7; D not resolved. The V gene lost 0 bases and the J gene lost 0 bases, with 9 bases spanning the gap. The germline gives CDR1 MDHEN, CDR2 SYDVKM. The CDR3 totals 15 residues. CDR3 DNA sequence: TGTGCCAGCAGTTTATGGGCCGTAAGCTCCTACGAGCAGTACTTC. It specifies CASSLWAVSSYEQYF.